A single sample is the source of the 28 T cell receptor beta chains below, sequenced in a study of blood T cell repertoires in COVID-19. This table comes from immunoSEQ multiplex PCR, and its TCRdb copy is limited to in-frame clones, with some not included. The table shows 95,000 to 130,000 clones, with around 78% occurring only once. Material for sequencing was peripheral blood. The receptors shown here come from a young man with acute or convalescent COVID-19.

This clone was recorded a few times. V is TRBV7-8 and J is TRBJ2-5; 9 bases agree with TRBD2. The germline CDR1 and CDR2 sequences are SGHVS and FQNEAQ. Germline trimming cut 3 bases from V and 5 bases from J; bases unmatched to any gene: 7. CDR3 length equals 15 residues. The CDR3 DNA is TGTGCCAGCAGCTTGACTAGCGGCTCGGGGGAGACCCAGTACTTC. Protein: CASSLTSGSGETQYF. The variable domain in full, with the rest retrieved from reference TRBV7-8 and TRBJ2-5, is GAGVSQSPRYKVAKRGQDVALRCDPISGHVSLFWYQQALGQGPEFLTYFQNEAQLDKSGLPSDRFFAERPEGSVSTLKIQRTQQEDSAVYLCASSLTSGSGETQYFGPGTRLLVL.

The rearrangement joins TRBV11-3 to TRBJ2-1, with D maybe TRBD2 (6 bases). The germline V and J ends were trimmed by 1 base and 2 bases, with 9 bases remaining between them. The V gene's germline CDR1 is SGHNT and CDR2 YENEEA. CDR3 length: 15 amino acids. CDR3 sequence (DNA): TGTGCCAGCAGCTTAGGGCTAGCGCCCTACAATGAGCAGTTCTTC. It specifies CASSLGLAPYNEQFF.

The chain has TRBV5-1 and TRBJ2-3, with a possible D match to TRBD2 (5 bases). The CDR3 covers 14 residues. Looked up from germline, CDR1 is SGHRS and CDR2 is YFSETQ. Trimming pared 5 bases from V and 1 base from J, leaving 11 bases between. The CDR3: CASSASGGTDTQYF. CDR3 DNA: TGCGCCAGCAGTGCCAGCGGCGGCACAGATACGCAGTATTTT.

This chain joins TRBV10-3 and TRBJ1-2; 7 bases match TRBD1. V trimming: 6 bases; J trimming: 5 bases; junction bases outside the gene matches: 6. CDR3 size: 13 residues. Germline loops: CDR1 ENHRY, CDR2 SYGVKD. CDR3 nucleotides: TGTGCCATCAGCGATGACAGGGCGTATGGCTACACCTTC. Protein product: CAISDDRAYGYTF.

This sequence joins TRBV7-8 and TRBJ1-4, with 7 bases that match TRBD1. This CDR3 region has 14 residues. Germline V lookup: CDR1 SGHVS, CDR2 FQNEAQ. After removal of 4 bases from V and 4 bases from J, the junction contained 3 bases not matched to a gene. The CDR3, as DNA: TGTGCCAGCAGCTCCGGGACAGTTAATGAAAAACTGTTTTTT. Residues: CASSSGTVNEKLFF.

This clone has just a few counts. This chain uses TRBV5-4 with TRBJ2-7; 8 bases map to TRBD1. Per germline, CDR1 SGHNT and CDR2 YYREEE (reference sequence). This CDR3 comprises 13 residues. V was pared by 1 base and J by 5 bases, with 2 bases of the junction left unmatched. Here the CDR3 DNA reads TGTGCCAGCAGCTTGCCAGGGGGCCACGAGCAGTACTTC. Amino acid sequence: CASSLPGGHEQYF.

The chain combines TRBV24-1 with TRBJ2-2; TRBD1 matches 10 bases. Germline CDR1 is KGHDR and CDR2 is SFDVKD. The CDR3 consists of 16 residues. V gave up 3 bases and J gave up 4 bases; unmatched junction bases: 4. The CDR3 nucleotides read TGTGCCACCAGTGATGCGGACAGGGGGACCACCGGGGAGCTGTTTTTT. This sequence encodes CATSDADRGTTGELFF.

The rearrangement links TRBV7-6 to TRBJ2-1, with D maybe TRBD2 (6 bases). Trimming shortened V by 5 bases and J by 4 bases, and 15 bases separated the two germline ends. Germline V lookup: CDR1 SGHVS, CDR2 FNYEAQ. CDR3 length: 15 residues. The CDR3 coding sequence is TGTGCCAGCAGCCCCAATACGGGACTTTACAATGAGCAGTTCTTC. Amino acids: CASSPNTGLYNEQFF. Supplemented by reference TRBV7-6 and TRBJ2-1, the full variable domain reads GAGVSQSPRYKVTKRGQDVALRCDPISGHVSLYWYRQALGQGPEFLTYFNYEAQQDKSGLPNDRFSAERPEGSISTLTIQRTEQRDSAMYRCASSPNTGLYNEQFFGPGTRLTVL.

The rearrangement uses TRBV19 and TRBJ1-5; 7 bases are a match to TRBD1. Germline CDR1 is LNHDA and CDR2 is SQIVND (reference sequence). This CDR3 has 16 residues. V was pared by 9 bases and J by 3 bases, with 14 bases of the junction left unmatched. CDR3 protein: CASKGGDYHFNQPQHF. The CDR3, as DNA: TGTGCCAGCAAAGGGGGCGACTACCACTTCAATCAGCCCCAGCATTTT.

This chain connects TRBV13 to TRBJ2-1, with a tentative D call TRBD1 (6 bases). V shed 5 bases and J shed 0 bases, with 11 bases lying between them. Germline V lookup: CDR1 PRHDT, CDR2 FYEKMQ (reference sequence). The length of the CDR3 is 15 residues. CDR3 coding DNA: TGTGCCAGCAGCCCAGAGGACAGCTCCTACAATGAGCAGTTCTTC. Amino acids: CASSPEDSSYNEQFF.

This sequence joins TRBV28 and TRBJ1-6, with TRBD1 as a possible D gene (5 bases). Deletions cut 9 bases from V and 0 bases from J, with 21 bases between. The V gene's germline CDR1 is MDHEN and CDR2 SYDVKM. This CDR3 has 18 amino acids. Here the CDR3 reads CASQSFTEGSSYNSPLHF. The CDR3 region has the DNA TGTGCCAGTCAGTCTTTTACGGAGGGGAGCTCCTATAATTCACCCCTCCACTTT.

V usage is TRBV7-3 and J usage is TRBJ2-1, with D perhaps TRBD2 (6 bases). The V gene lost 4 bases and the J gene lost 0 bases, with 16 bases spanning the gap. CDR3 length: 17 amino acids. From germline, CDR1 is SGHTA and CDR2 FQGTGA. The CDR3 spells CASSSGTFVSSYNEQFF. CDR3 DNA: TGTGCCAGCAGCTCCGGGACTTTCGTGAGCTCCTACAATGAGCAGTTCTTC.

The V call is TRBV6-6, the J call TRBJ2-1; D is possibly TRBD2 (5 bases). The V end lost 4 bases, the J end lost 9 bases, and 13 bases lay between the germline ends. The CDR3 covers 13 residues. Germline CDR1 and CDR2: MNHNY and SVGAGI (reference sequence). The CDR3 DNA reads as TGTGCCAGCAGTTGGGAGTGGCAGAGTGAGCAGTTCTTC. Protein: CASSWEWQSEQFF.

This clone occurred once. V usage is TRBV28 and J usage is TRBJ2-7; 7 bases align to TRBD2. The CDR3 loop spans 14 amino acids. The V gene end was trimmed by 2 bases and the J gene end by 4 bases; junction bases not matched to a gene: 5. CDR1 is MDHEN and CDR2 is SYDVKM in the germline V gene. CDR3 in amino acids: CASSLGTKRYEQYF. The CDR3 nucleotides read TGTGCCAGCAGTTTAGGGACTAAGAGGTACGAGCAGTACTTC.

This clone was detected only a few times. The chain employs TRBV7-9 and TRBJ1-2, with D possibly TRBD1 on 5 matching bases. This CDR3 is 13 amino acids long. V was pared by 7 bases and J by 3 bases, with 12 bases between. Germline lookup yields CDR1 SEHNR and CDR2 FQNEAQ (reference sequence). CDR3 in DNA: TGTGCCAGCACCCCATTGACAGACTATGGCTACACCTTC. Amino acids: CASTPLTDYGYTF.

In this sample, this clone turned up a few times. The chain joins TRBV5-6 to TRBJ1-4; maybe TRBD1 (6 bases). V was shortened by 4 bases and J by 0 bases, with 10 bases between the two germline ends. The CDR3 runs 15 residues. CDR1 and CDR2 from the germline V gene are SGHDT and YYEEEE. The CDR3 sequence: CASSPTGSTNEKLFF. The CDR3 region has the DNA TGTGCCAGCAGCCCCACAGGGTCAACTAATGAAAAACTGTTTTTT.

The chain employs TRBV7-6 and TRBJ2-3, with 15 bases identical to TRBD2. CDR1 is SGHVS and CDR2 is FNYEAQ in the germline V gene. The CDR3 has 17 amino acids. V trimming: 5 bases; J trimming: 5 bases; junction bases outside the gene matches: 8. This chain's CDR3 is CASSPGLAGGRGDTQYF. DNA of the CDR3: TGTGCCAGCAGCCCGGGACTAGCGGGAGGTCGAGGAGATACGCAGTATTTT.

V and J are TRBV25-1 and TRBJ2-2; the D is unclear. Trimming shortened V by 4 bases and J by 3 bases, and 9 bases separated the two germline ends. Germline values: CDR1 MGHDK, CDR2 SYGVNS. CDR3 length: 14 residues. The CDR3 coding sequence is TGTGCCAGCAGTGCCCCCCTCGACACCGGGGAGCTGTTTTTT. It is translated as CASSAPLDTGELFF.

This sequence joins TRBV7-3 and TRBJ2-1, with 12 bases identical to TRBD2. The CDR3 consists of 16 residues. The V segment lost 5 bases and the J segment 2 bases; nucleotides outside the gene matches: 4. Germline V gene data show CDR1 as SGHTA and CDR2 as FQGTGA. CDR3 region: CASSPTSGSTYNEQFF. The CDR3 nucleotides are TGTGCCAGCAGCCCGACTAGCGGGAGCACCTACAATGAGCAGTTCTTC.

V is TRBV29-1 and J is TRBJ2-1, with 12 bases matching TRBD2. This CDR3 is built from 21 residues. V was pared by 6 bases and J by 0 bases, with 21 bases of the junction left unmatched. Germline CDR1 SQVTM, CDR2 ANQGSEA. CDR3 nucleotide sequence: TGCAGCGTATCCGGGACTAGCGGGTCTACGTACAAGTGGGGCTCCTACAATGAGCAGTTCTTC. It specifies CSVSGTSGSTYKWGSYNEQFF.

This chain connects TRBV6-5 to TRBJ2-7; TRBD1 matches at 7 bases. CDR1 and CDR2 from the germline V gene are MNHEY and SVGAGI. The V segment lost 4 bases and the J segment 2 bases; nucleotides outside the gene matches: 8. This CDR3 has 15 amino acids. CDR3 protein: CASSSLTGAPYEQYV. In nucleotides, the CDR3 is TGTGCCAGCAGTTCCTTAACAGGGGCCCCCTACGAGCAGTACGTC.

The rearrangement joins TRBV9 to TRBJ2-2, with 7 bases matching TRBD2. The V gene end was trimmed by 1 base and the J gene end by 9 bases; junction bases not matched to a gene: 6. CDR3 length equals 14 residues. The germline V gene encodes CDR1 SGDLS and CDR2 YYNGEE. CDR3: CASSVLAVPRELFF. CDR3 DNA sequence: TGTGCCAGCAGCGTACTAGCGGTGCCCCGGGAGCTGTTTTTT.

The chain uses TRBV5-1 and TRBJ2-1, with 7 bases that match TRBD1. The CDR3 has 14 amino acids. Germline V gene data show CDR1 as SGHRS and CDR2 as YFSETQ. The trim removed 4 bases at V and 7 bases at J, leaving 8 bases unmatched. The CDR3 region has the DNA TGCGCCAGCAGCCAAAATACACAGGGGAATGAGCAGTTCTTC. This translates into CASSQNTQGNEQFF.

The V call is TRBV4-2, the J call TRBJ1-6, with 9 bases lining up with TRBD1. CDR1 is LGHNA and CDR2 is YNFKEQ in the germline V gene. There are 16 residues in the CDR3. J was trimmed by 14 bases and V by 8 bases; bases with no gene match: 19. CDR3: CASSHSPGQGIVSLHF. The CDR3 DNA reads as TGTGCCAGCTCCCATTCCCCGGGACAGGGAATTGTTTCCCTCCACTTT.

The chain employs TRBV6-5 and TRBJ1-4; D is unclear. CDR1 MNHEY and CDR2 SVGAGI come from the germline V gene. The CDR3 loop spans 14 amino acids. The V and J ends lost 6 bases and 2 bases respectively, with 10 bases between them. CDR3 sequence (DNA): TGTGCCAGCAGCAACAGTCGGACTAATGAAAAACTGTTTTTT. It is translated as CASSNSRTNEKLFF.

This rearrangement joins TRBV6-5 to TRBJ1-2, with TRBD1 identical over 8 bases. There are 14 residues in the CDR3. Germline CDR1 is MNHEY and CDR2 is SVGAGI. The trim removed 5 bases at V and 6 bases at J, leaving 8 bases unmatched. CDR3 residues: CASSLLLTGDGYTF. CDR3 coding DNA: TGTGCCAGCAGTCTCCTCTTGACAGGGGATGGCTACACCTTC.

This chain's CDR3 is CASSSLAAGRNYGYTF. CDR3 bases: TGTGCCAGCAGCTCCCTAGCCGCGGGCCGTAACTATGGCTACACCTTC. The chain carries TRBV6-6 and TRBJ1-2; D call uncertain. There are 16 residues in the CDR3. Germline CDR1 reads MNHNY; CDR2 reads SVGAGI (reference sequence). V was shortened by 6 bases and J by 1 base, with 18 bases between the two germline ends.

The V gene is TRBV5-4, the J gene TRBJ1-6, with 8 bases matching TRBD1. There are 17 residues in the CDR3. V gave up 4 bases and J gave up 6 bases; unmatched junction bases: 12. From germline, CDR1 is SGHNT and CDR2 YYREEE (reference sequence). The CDR3 loop is CASSPGQGFTSNSPLHF. CDR3 nucleotide sequence: TGTGCCAGCAGCCCCGGACAGGGATTTACCTCTAATTCACCCCTCCACTTT.